The rows below give T cell receptor beta chains drawn from one sample of a study of CD8 T cells in ankylosing spondylitis. TCRdb re-analysed the 5' RACE reads in MiXCR, keeping a single row per CDR3 protein. The table lists approximately 440,000 distinct CDR3 sequences, approximately 17% of them singletons. Sequencing was carried out using blood, either unsorted or a sorted T cell fraction (not recorded which). The origin of the receptors is a male donor with ankylosing spondylitis. Both conserved end residues are part of each CDR3.

v_gene	j_gene	CDR3aa
TRBV7-9	TRBJ2-1	CASSPGQPGLNEQFF
TRBV20-1	TRBJ2-2	CSARRNTGELFF
TRBV6-1	TRBJ2-7	CASRHRDYEQYF
TRBV6-1	TRBJ2-1	CASSPDYLSSYNEQFF
TRBV7-2	TRBJ2-5	CASSLGGLAGVETQYF
TRBV5-1	TRBJ2-5	CASSSTGDRVPQETQYF
TRBV7-8	TRBJ2-1	CASSIGTPYNEQFF
TRBV14	TRBJ2-2	CASSQAVTSINTGELFF
TRBV5-1	TRBJ2-3	CASSKNPGGTSTDTQYF
TRBV7-3	TRBJ2-3	CASSPPYTDTQYF
TRBV10-3	TRBJ2-3	CAIASQGGTDTQYF
TRBV5-1	TRBJ1-1	CASSATGDLAEAFF
TRBV20-1	TRBJ2-7	CSASVRTGYEQYF
TRBV20-1	TRBJ2-6	CSAPALGKAGANVLTF
TRBV5-4	TRBJ2-3	CASSLTREHTQYF
TRBV9	TRBJ1-1	CASSDTQGFGTDRAEAFF
TRBV6-1	TRBJ2-7	CASRWFREGEQYF
TRBV6-5	TRBJ1-1	CAGGRAPEAFF
TRBV20-1	TRBJ1-6	CSASGPGQSDSPLHF
TRBV5-1	TRBJ1-1	CASSLEGRMNTEAFF
TRBV11-2	TRBJ2-5	CASSLDGTAQETQYF
TRBV9	TRBJ2-1	CASSVAGGRNEQFF
TRBV9	TRBJ2-7	CASSQTVTPTMQYF
TRBV5-1	TRBJ2-2	CASSLLQNTGELFF
TRBV5-4	TRBJ2-5	CASSFPKGETQYF
TRBV3-1	TRBJ2-2	CASSQEGETMNTGELFF
TRBV2	TRBJ1-5	CASTSNGANQPQHF
TRBV14	TRBJ1-1	CASSQRGGGRTAFF
TRBV12-3/TRBV12-4	TRBJ1-1	CASSPPRTTEAFF
TRBV10-3	TRBJ2-3	CAIRSGIQATDTQYF
TRBV20-1	TRBJ2-1	CSAPTGGIYNEQFF
TRBV6-1	TRBJ2-7	CASSDWGLADYEQYF
TRBV24-1	TRBJ1-2	CATSDQQGRGYTF
TRBV11-2	TRBJ2-1	CASSPRTSGSEQFF
TRBV5-1	TRBJ2-7	CASIGQEHEQYF
TRBV10-2	TRBJ2-6	CASSERGRYEGANVLTF